A single sample is the source of the 23 T cell receptor beta chains below, sequenced in a study of blood T cells in healthy people across ages. Alongside a J-beta primer mix, a sample-barcoded 5' primer served in a second PCR lasting roughly 6 to 11 cycles. TCRdb redid the calling of the 5' RACE reads with MiXCR, one entry per CDR3 protein. In the table there are some 800,000 distinct CDR3 sequences, about 42% of which are singletons. The sequenced sample consisted of blood. These receptors were collected from a man aged 55 to 69 in good health.

The chain is built from TRBV7-8 and TRBJ2-1; D uncertain. This CDR3 has 15 residues. Per the germline V gene, CDR1 is SGHVS and CDR2 is FQNEAQ. The V end was cut by 1 base, the J end by 7 bases, with 14 bases between. The CDR3 bases are TGTGCCAGCAGCTTAGGGCAGACTGTGGGGAATGAGCAGTTCTTC. Translated: CASSLGQTVGNEQFF.

This clonotype has a count of ten or more. The rearrangement links TRBV5-6 to TRBJ2-2; D not resolved. The CDR3 runs to 13 residues. Trimming cost V 4 bases and J 1 base, with 5 bases left between them. Germline loops: CDR1 SGHDT, CDR2 YYEEEE. CDR3 loop: CASSPENTGELFF. The CDR3 DNA is TGTGCCAGCAGCCCGGAGAACACCGGGGAGCTGTTTTTT.

This clonotype was picked up a small number of times. The CDR3 protein is CASSLDQASMNTEAFF. Here the CDR3 DNA reads TGCGCCAGCAGCTTGGATCAGGCCTCTATGAACACTGAAGCTTTCTTT. The chain is built from TRBV5-1 and TRBJ1-1, with D hard to call. This CDR3 comprises 16 residues. CDR1 and CDR2 from the germline V gene are SGHRS and YFSETQ. V was shortened by 0 bases and J by 0 bases, with 12 bases between the two germline ends.

The rearrangement links TRBV2 to TRBJ1-2; D perhaps matches TRBD1 (5 bases). The CDR3 consists of 15 residues. Trimming removed 3 bases at V and 4 bases at J, with 15 bases between. Germline V gene lookup returns CDR1 SNHLY and CDR2 FYNNEI. The CDR3 DNA reads as TGTGCCAGCAGTGACGTGCAGGGAGAACGCTATGGCTACACCTTC. Translated: CASSDVQGERYGYTF.

V usage is TRBV7-9 and J usage is TRBJ1-1; 7 bases align to TRBD1. CDR1 is SEHNR and CDR2 is FQNEAQ in the germline V gene (reference sequence). J was trimmed by 3 bases and V by 5 bases; bases with no gene match: 9. The CDR3 runs to 15 residues. CDR3 amino acids: CASSRSQGWDTEAFF. The CDR3 DNA reads as TGTGCCAGCAGCCGATCACAGGGGTGGGACACTGAAGCTTTCTTT.

This sequence joins TRBV2 and TRBJ2-1, with 10 positions matching TRBD2. Germline V gene data show CDR1 as SNHLY and CDR2 as FYNNEI. CDR3 size: 18 residues. Trimming removed 2 bases from V and 3 bases from J; junction bases left unmatched: 10. CDR3 sequence (DNA): TGTGCCAGCAGTGAACTCTGGGGGAAGCGGGGGGGCTACAATGAGCAGTTCTTC. Translating it yields CASSELWGKRGGYNEQFF. Together with reference TRBV2 and TRBJ2-1, the CDR3 gives the full variable domain: EPEVTQTPSHQVTQMGQEVILRCVPISNHLYFYWYRQILGQKVEFLVSFYNNEISEKSEIFDDQFSVERPDGSNFTLKIRSTKLEDSAMYFCASSELWGKRGGYNEQFFGPGTRLTVL.

This clonotype was seen a few times. The chain links TRBV6-5 to TRBJ2-3; 9 positions agree with TRBD2. This CDR3 region has 15 residues. Trimming removed 4 bases from V and 5 bases from J; junction bases left unmatched: 7. Germline CDR1 reads MNHEY; CDR2 reads SVGAGI. The CDR3 here is CASSWSGGPGDTQYF. CDR3 bases: TGTGCCAGCAGTTGGAGCGGGGGGCCGGGAGATACGCAGTATTTT.

The V call is TRBV6-5, the J call TRBJ2-1; the D gene is possibly TRBD1 (6 bases). The CDR3 consists of 16 residues. V lost 0 bases and J lost 5, with 14 bases in between. Germline CDR1 is MNHEY and CDR2 is SVGAGI. CDR3 region: CASSYSRDTTHNEQFF. In nucleotides, the CDR3 is TGTGCCAGCAGTTACTCGAGGGACACCACCCACAATGAGCAGTTCTTC.

This chain joins TRBV27 and TRBJ2-1; 10 bases agree with TRBD1. The V segment lost 5 bases and the J segment 7 bases; nucleotides outside the gene matches: 11. In germline, CDR1 is MNHEY, CDR2 SMNVEV (reference sequence). There are 16 residues in the CDR3. CDR3 bases: TGTGCCAGCAGTCCCAGGGGGGGGACAGGGGTAAATGAGCAGTTCTTC. Translation: CASSPRGGTGVNEQFF.

The chain employs TRBV30 and TRBJ1-6; weak D call: TRBD1 (6 bases). The CDR3 has 13 residues. The V gene lost 3 bases and the J gene lost 10 bases, with 13 bases spanning the gap. Per the germline V gene, CDR1 is GTSNPN and CDR2 is SVGIG (reference sequence). The CDR3 sequence: CAWRGTHGSPLHF. The DNA for the CDR3 is TGTGCCTGGAGGGGGACACATGGATCACCCCTCCACTTT.

This chain's CDR3 is CASSYTPWTGGYEQYF. The CDR3 DNA sequence: TGTGCCAGCAGTTACACGCCTTGGACAGGGGGCTACGAGCAGTACTTC. V and J are TRBV28 and TRBJ2-7; 10 bases match TRBD1. The length of the CDR3 is 16 residues. V was pared by 4 bases and J by 3 bases, with 9 bases of the junction left unmatched. The germline V gene encodes CDR1 MDHEN and CDR2 SYDVKM.

V usage is TRBV7-2 and J usage is TRBJ1-1; D not resolved. Trimming left V 5 bases short and J 11 bases short, with 18 bases between. CDR3 size: 13 residues. Germline V gene lookup returns CDR1 SGHTA and CDR2 FQGNSA. For the CDR3, the DNA is TGTGCCAGCAGCATTAGCCCAAGTAGGGTGGCTTTCTTT. Translating gives CASSISPSRVAFF.

The V call is TRBV6-6, the J call TRBJ1-2, with D unresolved. Per germline, CDR1 MNHNY and CDR2 SVGAGI (reference sequence). This CDR3 contains 13 residues. V shed 0 bases and J shed 6 bases, with 8 bases lying between them. The CDR3 protein is CASSYSGSNGYTF. The CDR3 DNA sequence: TGTGCCAGCAGTTACTCTGGGAGTAATGGCTACACCTTC.

The rearrangement uses TRBV15 and TRBJ1-4; TRBD1 aligns across 7 bases. The V segment lost 1 base and the J segment 1 base; nucleotides outside the gene matches: 15. Germline CDR1 is LNHNV and CDR2 is YYDKDF (reference sequence). The CDR3 totals 20 residues. CDR3 amino acids: CATSRAEPIPGQLTNEKLFF. The CDR3 DNA follows: TGTGCCACCAGCAGAGCAGAGCCAATACCGGGACAGTTAACTAATGAAAAACTGTTTTTT.

On this clonotype: One junction end disagrees with the germline gene, perhaps due to a read error. V and J are TRBV6-2 or TRBV6-3 and TRBJ2-1; 7 bases are a match to TRBD1. Looked up from germline, CDR1 is MNHEY and CDR2 is SVGEGT. This CDR3 spans 14 amino acids. DNA of the CDR3: TGTGCCAGCAGTCGCCCCCCTACAGGGGATGAGCGGTTCTTC. The encoded protein is CASSRPPTGDERFF.

The V and J genes are TRBV29-1 and TRBJ2-5, with D tentatively TRBD2 (5 bases). Germline CDR1 and CDR2: SQVTM and ANQGSEA. The CDR3 contains 16 residues. The V gene lost 3 bases and the J gene lost 1 base, with 18 bases spanning the gap. The CDR3 DNA is TGCAGCGTTGATGGGCTAGCTATTAATCCCCAAGAGACCCAGTACTTC. It yields the protein CSVDGLAINPQETQYF.

The chain combines TRBV29-1 with TRBJ1-2; 8 bases are shared with TRBD1. Unmatched junction bases numbered 6, after V lost 3 bases and J lost 3 bases. The germline V gene encodes CDR1 SQVTM and CDR2 ANQGSEA. The CDR3 length is 14 residues. The CDR3 region has the DNA TGCAGCGTTGAGATCAGGGGGCGCGACTATGGCTACACCTTC. Translating gives CSVEIRGRDYGYTF. Full variable domain (missing parts from reference TRBV29-1 and TRBJ1-2): SAVISQKPSRDICQRGTSLTIQCQVDSQVTMMFWYRQQPGQSLTLIATANQGSEATYESGFVIDKFPISRPNLTFSTLTVSNMSPEDSSIYLCSVEIRGRDYGYTFGSGTRLTVV.

This chain uses TRBV20-1 with TRBJ2-1; 12 bases are a match to TRBD2. Per the germline V gene, CDR1 is DFQATT and CDR2 is SNEGSKA (reference sequence). The V segment lost 6 bases and the J segment 0 bases; nucleotides outside the gene matches: 3. The CDR3 is 15 amino acids. For the CDR3, the DNA is TGCAGTGCAAGGACTAGCGGGGTCTCCTACAATGAGCAGTTCTTC. Translating gives CSARTSGVSYNEQFF.

CDR3 sequence reads: CASRKQGVNQPQHF. DNA for the CDR3: TGTGCCAGCAGAAAACAGGGGGTCAATCAGCCCCAGCATTTT. The rearrangement links TRBV6-1 to TRBJ1-5; 8 bases are a match to TRBD1. V shed 6 bases and J 3 bases; nucleotides not matched to a gene: 4. CDR1 is MNHNS, CDR2 SASEGT, per germline. The CDR3 consists of 14 residues.

The chain links TRBV20-1 to TRBJ1-1; a weak D match, TRBD1 (5 bases). V was clipped by 4 bases and J by 3 bases, with 15 bases between them. Germline assignment: CDR1 DFQATT and CDR2 SNEGSKA (reference sequence). CDR3 length: 14 residues. This chain's CDR3 is CSATRDHADTEAFF. The CDR3, as DNA: TGCAGTGCTACACGGGACCATGCGGACACTGAAGCTTTCTTT.

This chain joins TRBV7-2 and TRBJ2-7; D is perhaps TRBD2 (5 bases). There are 13 residues in the CDR3. With 3 bases removed from V and 12 bases from J, the gap between germline ends came to 18 bases. Per the germline V gene, CDR1 is SGHTA and CDR2 is FQGNSA. In nucleotides, the CDR3 is TGTGCCAGCAGCTTCACAGCAGCGGTGCCAGCGTACTTC. Encoded protein: CASSFTAAVPAYF.

Turning to this clonotype: A read error may produce the germline difference seen at one junction end. The chain uses TRBV7-6 and TRBJ2-1; 8 positions match TRBD2. Germline V lookup: CDR1 SGHVS, CDR2 FNYEAQ. The CDR3 is 15 amino acids. This chain's CDR3 is CASSPLGLAANERFF. The DNA of the CDR3 is TGTGCCAGCAGCCCGTTAGGACTAGCCGCCAATGAGCGGTTCTTC. Using reference TRBV7-6 and TRBJ2-1 for the parts outside the CDR3, the full variable domain is GAGVSQSPRYKVTKRGQDVALRCDPISGHVSLYWYRQALGQGPEFLTYFNYEAQQDKSGLPNDRFSAERPEGSISTLTIQRTEQRDSAMYRCASSPLGLAANERFFGPGTRLTVL.

As for this clonotype: One end of the junction fails to match germline, which may point to a read error. This chain links TRBV27 with TRBJ2-1, with D tentatively TRBD1 (5 bases). Germline assignment: CDR1 MNHEY and CDR2 SMNVEV (reference sequence). This CDR3 has 16 amino acids. The CDR3, as DNA: TGTACCAGCAGCCAGGCAGGGTCGGTCCCTTACAATGAGCAGTTCTTC. This gives the protein CTSSQAGSVPYNEQFF.